The clone carrying this TCR beta chain showed up many times. The antigen remains unidentified. This CDR3 is 14 amino acids long. Trimming left V 0 bases short and J 5 bases short, with 7 bases between. Germline V gives CDR1 LGHNA, CDR2 YSLEER. This record belongs to a study of read filtering for tumor transcriptome and immune sequencing. Study in general: TCR-mapped reads were about 4.05 to 10.27 million with IR-seq versus roughly 85 to 1,400 with RNA-seq.

The library was built from roughly 400 ng RNA with molecular barcoded adaptors for alpha/delta and beta/gamma chains. Each CDR3 protein gets one entry after TCRdb re-called the reads with MiXCR. Altogether fewer than 50,000 distinct CDR3 sequences are present, 10% to 15% being singletons, with the ten largest covering over 25%. Broader study findings: The sorted CD138-negative fraction was a mixed bone marrow immune population, not purified T cells. Without single-read clonotypes, shared clonotype proportions correlated more between IR-seq and RNA-seq.

The sample comprised a population of CD138-negative cells sorted from bone marrow. The V gene is TRBV4-3, the J gene TRBJ2-2; D ambiguous. The receptor was derived from a donor over 35 with multiple myeloma. The CDR3 reads CASSQDARTGELFF. CDR3 sequence (DNA): TGCGCCAGCAGCCAAGATGCAAGAACCGGGGAGCTGTTTTTT.